This T cell receptor beta chain was profiled in a study of blood T cell repertoires in COVID-19. Study in general: PBMCs, B-cell-depleted T cells, or T cells were the source of the cDNA or gDNA that made up the material.

This clone has only one observation. Profiled with immunoSEQ multiplex PCR; TCRdb holds only in-frame clones, not every one. The sample consists of around 160,000 clones, 90% of them appearing once. This TCR was recovered from a man between 60 and 70 years old with active or convalescent COVID-19. Sequenced: peripheral blood.

CDR3 region: CASRRTGTSAEQFF. CDR3 sequence (DNA): TGTGCCAGCAGGAGAACCGGGACTAGCGCTGAGCAGTTCTTC. The gene calls are TRBV6-4 and TRBJ2-1; 10 bases align to TRBD2. V lost 6 bases to trimming and J lost 9 bases; unmatched junction nucleotides: 8. Germline V gene data show CDR1 as MRHNA and CDR2 as SNTAGT. This CDR3 has 14 residues.